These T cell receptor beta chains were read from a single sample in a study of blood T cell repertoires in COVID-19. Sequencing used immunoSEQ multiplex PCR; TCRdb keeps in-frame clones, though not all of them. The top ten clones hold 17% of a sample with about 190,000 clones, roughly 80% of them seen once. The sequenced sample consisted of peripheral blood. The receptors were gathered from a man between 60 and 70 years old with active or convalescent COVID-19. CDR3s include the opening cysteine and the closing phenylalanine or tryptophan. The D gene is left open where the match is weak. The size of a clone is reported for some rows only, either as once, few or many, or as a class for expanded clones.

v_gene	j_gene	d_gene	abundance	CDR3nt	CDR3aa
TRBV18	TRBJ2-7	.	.	TGTGCCAGCTCACCAGAATCCGGGAGTTCCTACGAGCAGTACTTC	CASSPESGSSYEQYF
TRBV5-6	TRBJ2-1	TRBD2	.	TGTGCCAGCAGCTTGGATTCGGGACTAGCGAAGTACAATGAGCAGTTCTTC	CASSLDSGLAKYNEQFF
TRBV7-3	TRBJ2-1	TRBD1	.	TGTGCCAGCAGCCGTGACAGGGACGGGTCCTACAATGAGCAGTTCTTC	CASSRDRDGSYNEQFF
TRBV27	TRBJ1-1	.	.	TGTGCCAGCAGTTTAAGCCCCGTCAGGATCGGTGAAGCTTTCTTT	CASSLSPVRIGEAFF
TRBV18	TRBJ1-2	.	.	TGTGCCAGCTCACCAGCGACAGTCCCTAACGGCTACACCTTC	CASSPATVPNGYTF
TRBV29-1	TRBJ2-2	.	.	TGCAGCGTCTGCCGGACTTCGAACACCGGGGAGCTGTTTTTT	CSVCRTSNTGELFF
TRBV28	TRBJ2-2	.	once	TGTGCCAGCAATTCGGGGGTAGTTATCAACACCGGGGAGCTGTTTTTT	CASNSGVVINTGELFF
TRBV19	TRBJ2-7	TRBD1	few	TGTGCCAGCAGGAAACAGGGGAACTCCTACGAGCAGTACTTC	CASRKQGNSYEQYF
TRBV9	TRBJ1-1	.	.	TGTGCCAGCAGCGTTCATCAGGAGAACACTGAAGCTTTCTTT	CASSVHQENTEAFF
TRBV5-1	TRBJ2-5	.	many	TGCGCCAGTACGAGGTCCAGGGGTGAGGAGACCCAGTACTTC	CASTRSRGEETQYF
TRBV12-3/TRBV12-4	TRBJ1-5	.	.	TGTGCCAGCGGGCCACAGGGTCCTCAGCCCCAGCATTTT	CASGPQGPQPQHF
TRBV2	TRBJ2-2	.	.	TGTGCCAGCAGGAGGACAGCAAACACCGGGGAGCTGTTTTTT	CASRRTANTGELFF
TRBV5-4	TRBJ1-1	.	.	TGTGCCAGCAGCCTAGGTGGGGGGATCGCTGAAGCTTTCTTT	CASSLGGGIAEAFF
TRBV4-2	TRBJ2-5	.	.	TGTGCCAGCAGCCAAGAAGGGTTCCAAGGGGCCCAGTACTTC	CASSQEGFQGAQYF
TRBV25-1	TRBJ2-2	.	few	TGTGCCAGCAGTGATCGGGTGGGAGCGATGAACACCGGGGAGCTGTTTTTT	CASSDRVGAMNTGELFF
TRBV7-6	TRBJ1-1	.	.	TGTGCCAGCAGCTTAGCTTCCGGAACCGGCGGTGAAGCTTTCTTT	CASSLASGTGGEAFF
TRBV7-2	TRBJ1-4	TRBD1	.	TGTGCCAGCAGCAGGACAGGGGCCAGGGCTAATGAAAAACTGTTTTTT	CASSRTGARANEKLFF
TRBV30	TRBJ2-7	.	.	TGTGCCTGGAGCGTTATGACTGGTAGCTCCTACGAGCAGTACTTC	CAWSVMTGSSYEQYF
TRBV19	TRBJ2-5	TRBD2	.	TGTGCCAGTAGTATCACTAGCGGGAGGGCGTGGAGAGAGACCCAGTACTTC	CASSITSGRAWRETQYF
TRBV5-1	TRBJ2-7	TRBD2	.	TGCGCCAGCAGCTCCTCTAGCGGGAGAAGTCTATCCGGCGAGCAGTACTTC	CASSSSSGRSLSGEQYF
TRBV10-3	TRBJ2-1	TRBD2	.	TGTGCCATCAGTGAGGGCGGCGTAGCGGGAGGCCCCAATGAGCAGTTCTTC	CAISEGGVAGGPNEQFF
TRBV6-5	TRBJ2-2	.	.	TGTGCCAGCAGTTACTCTGGCCACGGGGAGCTGTTTTTT	CASSYSGHGELFF
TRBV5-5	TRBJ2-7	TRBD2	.	TGTGCCAGCAGCCGACGGACTAGCGGACCCTACGAGCAGTACTTC	CASSRRTSGPYEQYF
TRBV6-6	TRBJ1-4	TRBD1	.	TGTGCCAGCAACAGGGGAGCAACTAATGAAAAACTGTTTTTT	CASNRGATNEKLFF
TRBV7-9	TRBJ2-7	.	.	TGTGCCAGCAGCTTAGGGAGCTGGGTTGAGCAGTACTTC	CASSLGSWVEQYF
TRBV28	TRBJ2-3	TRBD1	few	TGTGCCAGCAGTTGGGCCGGACAGGGTCTGAGTACAGATACGCAGTATTTT	CASSWAGQGLSTDTQYF
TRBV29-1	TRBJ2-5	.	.	TGCAGCGTTGATACGGCAGGGGAGACCCAGTACTTC	CSVDTAGETQYF
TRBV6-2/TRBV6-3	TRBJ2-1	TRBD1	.	TGTGCCAGCAGTTACTACGGACAGGGGTCGTACAATGAGCAGTTCTTC	CASSYYGQGSYNEQFF
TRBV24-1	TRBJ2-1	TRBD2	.	TGTGCCACCAGTGATCCTGGGACTAGCGGGAGTGATGAGCAGTTCTTC	CATSDPGTSGSDEQFF
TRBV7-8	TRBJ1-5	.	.	TGTGCCAGCACCCTCAGGGGTTATAGCAATCAGCCCCAGCATTTT	CASTLRGYSNQPQHF
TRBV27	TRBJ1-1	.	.	TGTGCCAGCTGCCGGACAGTAAACACTGAAGCTTTCTTT	CASCRTVNTEAFF
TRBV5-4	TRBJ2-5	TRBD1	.	TGTGCCAGCAGTCCGGACAGGGGAAAGACCCAGTACTTC	CASSPDRGKTQYF
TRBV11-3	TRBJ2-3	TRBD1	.	TGTGCCAGCAGCGCACGGACAGGGGGGAGCACAGATACGCAGTATTTT	CASSARTGGSTDTQYF
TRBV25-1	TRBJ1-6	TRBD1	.	TGTGCCAGCAGTAAGACAGGGTTAACCTATAATTCACCCCTCCACTTT	CASSKTGLTYNSPLHF
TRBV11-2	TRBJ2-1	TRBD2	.	TGTGCCAGCAGCTTAGATCTAGCGGGAATCTATGAGCAGTTCTTC	CASSLDLAGIYEQFF
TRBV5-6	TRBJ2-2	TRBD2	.	TGTGCCAGCAGCTTGGGTCGGAGGGGAGGGGCCGGGGAGCTGTTTTTT	CASSLGRRGGAGELFF
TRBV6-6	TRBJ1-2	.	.	TGTGCCAGCAGCACGGTAAACGGTGGCTACACCTTC	CASSTVNGGYTF